The 18 T cell receptor beta chains in this list originate from one sample, sequenced in a study of blood T cell repertoires in COVID-19. Assay: immunoSEQ multiplex PCR; the TCRdb copy retains only in-frame clones and omits some. Here the sample spans under 250,000 clones, 86% being singletons. Sample: peripheral blood. The receptors here all came from a man in his 60s with acute or convalescent COVID-19.

This clone has only a few counts. This chain joins TRBV30 and TRBJ2-7, with TRBD2 identical over 14 bases. Germline CDR1 and CDR2: GTSNPN and SVGIG (reference sequence). V trimming: 2 bases; J trimming: 5 bases; junction bases outside the gene matches: 17. This CDR3 contains 19 residues. The DNA of the CDR3 is TGTGCCTGGAGTATAGGTACGACTAGCGGGAGGGCCTGGGTTAACGAGCAGTACTTC. The encoded protein is CAWSIGTTSGRAWVNEQYF.

The chain links TRBV19 to TRBJ2-7, with TRBD1 matching over 9 bases. The CDR3 is made up of 13 amino acids. After removal of 7 bases from V and 5 bases from J, the junction contained 6 bases not matched to a gene. From germline, CDR1 is LNHDA and CDR2 SQIVND (reference sequence). The CDR3 bases are TGTGCCAGTAATTGGGGACAGGGAGACGAGCAGTACTTC. As protein: CASNWGQGDEQYF.

This chain connects TRBV7-2 to TRBJ2-1, with D tentatively TRBD2 (6 bases). Trimming stripped 1 base from V and 8 bases from J, with 18 bases between. Germline V gives CDR1 SGHTA, CDR2 FQGNSA. This CDR3 has 16 residues. The CDR3: CASSLDWGLQGHEQFF. For the CDR3, the DNA is TGTGCCAGCAGCTTAGACTGGGGACTCCAGGGCCATGAGCAGTTCTTC.

The chain couples TRBV19 to TRBJ1-2, with D hard to call. V lost 7 bases, J lost 8 bases, and 17 bases lay in between. CDR1 and CDR2 (germline): LNHDA, SQIVND (reference sequence). This CDR3 has 13 amino acids. CDR3 residues: CASIDGGRVGYTF. In DNA form, the CDR3 reads TGTGCCAGTATTGACGGAGGACGGGTCGGCTACACCTTC.

The rearrangement uses TRBV7-2 and TRBJ1-6, with D tentatively TRBD1 (6 bases). Trimming took off 0 bases at V and 0 bases at J, with 12 bases between the two ends. The CDR3 runs 18 residues. Germline assignment: CDR1 SGHTA and CDR2 FQGNSA. CDR3 sequence: CASSLATGPSSYNSPLHF. The CDR3 bases are TGTGCCAGCAGCTTAGCAACAGGGCCGAGCTCCTATAATTCACCCCTCCACTTT.

This chain uses TRBV6-5 with TRBJ2-2; D is perhaps TRBD1 (6 bases). The CDR3 has 13 residues. Germline assignment: CDR1 MNHEY and CDR2 SVGAGI. Trimming took off 4 bases at V and 8 bases at J, with 11 bases between the two ends. The chain's CDR3 is CASSSPGTGELFF. The CDR3 DNA sequence: TGTGCCAGCAGTTCCCCCGGGACAGGGGAGCTGTTTTTT.

This chain joins TRBV5-1 and TRBJ1-5, with TRBD1 identical over 8 bases. The CDR3 spans 16 residues. The germline V gene has CDR1 SGHRS and CDR2 YFSETQ. J was trimmed by 3 bases and V by 4 bases; bases with no gene match: 9. The CDR3 nucleotides are TGCGCCAGCAGCGGAGGGACAGGTGATGTCAATCAGCCCCAGCATTTT. It yields the protein CASSGGTGDVNQPQHF.

This clone occurred once. The chain employs TRBV9 and TRBJ2-2; a weak D match, TRBD2 (6 bases). Looked up from germline, CDR1 is SGDLS and CDR2 is YYNGEE. The CDR3 spans 15 residues. The V gene lost 0 bases and the J gene lost 5 bases, with 11 bases spanning the gap. The CDR3 DNA sequence: TGTGCCAGCAGCGTAGCCGGGAGCCTAACCGGGGAGCTGTTTTTT. This sequence encodes CASSVAGSLTGELFF.

This chain links TRBV28 with TRBJ2-6; D perhaps matches TRBD2 (6 bases). Trimming left V 4 bases short and J 1 base short, with 11 bases between. Germline V gives CDR1 MDHEN, CDR2 SYDVKM. This CDR3 has 16 amino acids. The CDR3 reads CASSSIGGSGANVLTF. Written as DNA, the CDR3 is TGTGCCAGCAGTTCCATCGGAGGGTCTGGGGCCAACGTCCTGACTTTC.

The V and J genes are TRBV5-5 and TRBJ1-3; a weak D match, TRBD1 (5 bases). Germline V lookup: CDR1 SGHKS, CDR2 YYEKEE (reference sequence). This CDR3 contains 14 residues. V gave up 0 bases and J gave up 3 bases, with 7 bases separating them. The CDR3 spells CASSLAGVGNTIYF. As DNA, the CDR3 is TGTGCCAGCAGCTTGGCGGGGGTTGGAAACACCATATATTTT.

This chain joins TRBV10-3 and TRBJ1-1; no reliable D call. In germline, CDR1 is ENHRY, CDR2 SYGVKD. This CDR3 is built from 12 residues. The V end was cut by 2 bases, the J end by 7 bases, with 8 bases between. The CDR3 protein is CAISEQLLEAFF. DNA for the CDR3: TGTGCCATCAGTGAGCAGTTGCTTGAAGCTTTCTTT.

V usage is TRBV5-4 and J usage is TRBJ2-3, with 8 bases identical to TRBD1. Per the germline V gene, CDR1 is SGHNT and CDR2 is YYREEE (reference sequence). V shed 4 bases, J shed 3 bases, and the junction held 4 bases outside the gene matches. The CDR3 covers 14 residues. This CDR3 is CASSPGQGTDTQYF. The CDR3 coding sequence is TGTGCCAGCAGCCCCGGACAGGGTACAGATACGCAGTATTTT.

The chain uses TRBV11-2 and TRBJ1-2; D is possibly TRBD1 (6 bases). The CDR3 loop spans 13 amino acids. V lost 5 bases and J 8 bases, leaving 15 bases between the germline ends. The germline V gene has CDR1 SGHAT and CDR2 FQNNGV. Here the CDR3 DNA reads TGTGCCAGCAGCCAGGCCGGGGGGCTCGGCTACACCTTC. Translating gives CASSQAGGLGYTF.

The V gene is TRBV7-9, the J gene TRBJ2-1, with 12 bases matching TRBD2. The ends lost 2 bases at V and 4 bases at J; junction bases unmatched: 0. There are 15 residues in the CDR3. Germline CDR1 SEHNR, CDR2 FQNEAQ (reference sequence). The DNA for the CDR3 is TGTGCCAGCAGCTTACTAGCGGGAGGGTACAATGAGCAGTTCTTC. Protein: CASSLLAGGYNEQFF.

The chain has TRBV2 and TRBJ2-7; 16 bases are shared with TRBD2. Germline V gene lookup returns CDR1 SNHLY and CDR2 FYNNEI. After removal of 9 bases from V and 3 bases from J, the junction contained 8 bases not matched to a gene. The CDR3 covers 16 residues. CDR3 nucleotide sequence: TGTGCCAGTTCACGGGGACTAGCGGGAGGGGGCTACGAGCAGTACTTC. Its translation: CASSRGLAGGGYEQYF. Full variable domain (remainder filled in from reference TRBV2 and TRBJ2-7): EPEVTQTPSHQVTQMGQEVILRCVPISNHLYFYWYRQILGQKVEFLVSFYNNEISEKSEIFDDQFSVERPDGSNFTLKIRSTKLEDSAMYFCASSRGLAGGGYEQYFGPGTRLTVT.

V gene TRBV11-3 combines with J gene TRBJ2-1, with a tentative D call TRBD2 (5 bases). Germline V gene sequence: CDR1 SGHNT, CDR2 YENEEA. V shed 5 bases and J shed 0 bases, with 17 bases lying between them. The CDR3 sequence is 17 residues long. The CDR3 DNA is TGTGCCAGCAGCAAAGGGAGAACCCTAAGCTCCTACAATGAGCAGTTCTTC. Translated: CASSKGRTLSSYNEQFF.

In its sample, this clone was seen a few times. V usage is TRBV19 and J usage is TRBJ1-2; possible D gene TRBD1, 6 bases. This CDR3 has 18 residues. CDR1 LNHDA and CDR2 SQIVND come from the germline V gene (reference sequence). V gave up 5 bases and J gave up 7 bases, with 29 bases separating them. The DNA for the CDR3 is TGTGCCAGTAGTGATGGGGGGGGCCTTCTTAACCTGCAGTCTGGCTACACCTTC. This codes for CASSDGGGLLNLQSGYTF.

The genes are TRBV9 and TRBJ2-5; 7 bases align to TRBD1. Germline V CDR1 and CDR2: SGDLS, YYNGEE. This CDR3 is 14 amino acids long. J lost 4 bases, V lost 4 bases, and 7 bases had no gene match. CDR3 region: CASSPGTALETQYF. The CDR3 DNA sequence: TGTGCCAGCAGCCCAGGGACAGCTTTAGAGACCCAGTACTTC.